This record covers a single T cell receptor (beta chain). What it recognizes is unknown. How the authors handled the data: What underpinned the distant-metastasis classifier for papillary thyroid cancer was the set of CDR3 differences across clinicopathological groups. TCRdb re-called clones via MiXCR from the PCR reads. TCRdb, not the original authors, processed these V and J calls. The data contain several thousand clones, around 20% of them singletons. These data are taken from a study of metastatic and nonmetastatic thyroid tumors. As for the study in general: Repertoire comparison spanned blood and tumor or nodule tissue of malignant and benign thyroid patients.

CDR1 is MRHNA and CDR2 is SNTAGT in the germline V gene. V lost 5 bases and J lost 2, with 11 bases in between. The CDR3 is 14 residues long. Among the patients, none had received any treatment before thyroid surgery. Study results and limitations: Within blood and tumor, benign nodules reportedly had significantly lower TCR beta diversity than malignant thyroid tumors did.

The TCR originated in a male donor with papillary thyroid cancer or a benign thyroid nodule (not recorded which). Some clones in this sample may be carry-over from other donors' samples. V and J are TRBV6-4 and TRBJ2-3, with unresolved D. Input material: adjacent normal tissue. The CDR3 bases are TGTGCCAGCAGTATCGCCTCATTCACAGATACGCAGTATTTT. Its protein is CASSIASFTDTQYF.